This TCR beta chain comes out of a study of T cell changes during pregnancy in multiple sclerosis. Profiled with immunoSEQ multiplex PCR; TCRdb holds only in-frame clones, not every one. The data hold 27,000 or so clones, with roughly 90% observed a single time. This TCR was sampled from a female donor with multiple sclerosis, enrolled in a pregnancy study. The sample was CD8+ T cells from peripheral blood mononuclear cells, taken in the second trimester of pregnancy.

CDR3 bases: TGTGCCAGCAGCTTGGCCCGTGGACTAGCGGGGCCCGGGGAGCTGTTTTTT. Translation: CASSLARGLAGPGELFF. The chain recombines TRBV5-4 with TRBJ2-2; 12 bases agree with TRBD2. The CDR3 runs 17 residues. Losses at the gene ends were 0 bases for V and 6 bases for J; bases not matched to a gene: 6. Germline V lookup: CDR1 SGHNT, CDR2 YYREEE (reference sequence). The variable domain in full, with the rest retrieved from reference TRBV5-4 and TRBJ2-2, is ETGVTQSPTHLIKTRGQQVTLRCSSQSGHNTVSWYQQALGQGPQFIFQYYREEENGRGNFPPRFSGLQFPNYSSELNVNALELDDSALYLCASSLARGLAGPGELFFGEGSRLTVL.